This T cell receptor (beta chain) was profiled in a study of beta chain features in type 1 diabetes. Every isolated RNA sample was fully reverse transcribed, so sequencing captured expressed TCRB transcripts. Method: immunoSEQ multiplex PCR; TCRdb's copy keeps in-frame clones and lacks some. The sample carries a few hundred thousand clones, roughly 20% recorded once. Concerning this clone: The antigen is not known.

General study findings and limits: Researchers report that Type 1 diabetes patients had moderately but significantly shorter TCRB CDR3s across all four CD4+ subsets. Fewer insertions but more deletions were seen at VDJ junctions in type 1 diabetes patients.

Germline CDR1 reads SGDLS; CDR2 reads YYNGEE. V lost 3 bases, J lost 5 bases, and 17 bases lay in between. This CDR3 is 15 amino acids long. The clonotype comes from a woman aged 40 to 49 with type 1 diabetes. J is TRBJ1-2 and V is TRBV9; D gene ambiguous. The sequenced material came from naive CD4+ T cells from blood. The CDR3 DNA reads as TGTGCCAGCAGCGAACAGACGGATCCCCTTTATGGCTACACCTTC. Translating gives CASSEQTDPLYGYTF.